These T cell receptor beta chains were read from a single sample in a study of blood T cell repertoires in COVID-19. Clones were read by immunoSEQ multiplex PCR, and TCRdb kept only the in-frame ones, dropping some. Here the sample spans more than 200,000 clones, 84% being singletons. Sequences were obtained from PBMCs or T cells enriched from blood (not recorded which). The receptors here all came from a man in his fifties or sixties who had recovered from COVID-19. Each CDR3 is given with its conserved first and last residue. Each record gives: V gene, J gene, D gene, clone size, CDR3 DNA, CDR3 protein. A D gene is named only where the DNA matches it firmly. A clone size is listed for some rows: how often the clone was seen (once, few, many), or a class if it is expanded.

TRBV5-1	TRBJ2-7	TRBD2	-	TGCGCCAGCAGTATAGCGGGGGACCCCTACGAGCAGTACTTC	CASSIAGDPYEQYF
TRBV6-5	TRBJ1-4	-	-	TGTGCCAGCAGTTTTGCGACATTGGGTGAAAAACTGTTTTTT	CASSFATLGEKLFF
TRBV6-5	TRBJ1-5	-	few	TGTGCCAGCCAGGTTACAAGCAATCAGCCCCAGCATTTT	CASQVTSNQPQHF
TRBV5-6	TRBJ2-7	-	-	TGTGCCAGCAGCTTGCGAGGCGAGCAGTACTTC	CASSLRGEQYF
TRBV18	TRBJ1-5	-	-	TGTGCCAGCTCACAGAGCGTTGGCAATCAGCCCCAGCATTTT	CASSQSVGNQPQHF
TRBV7-9	TRBJ1-4	TRBD1	once	TGTGCCAGCAGCGGGGACAGGGAAAATGAAAAACTGTTTTTT	CASSGDRENEKLFF
TRBV6-5	TRBJ1-1	-	-	TGTGCCAGCAGTGACTCGGGGGGGCTTAGCACTGAAGCTTTCTTT	CASSDSGGLSTEAFF
TRBV27	TRBJ2-7	-	-	TGTGCCAGCAGTTTAAAGGGGCATGACAACGAGCAGTACTTC	CASSLKGHDNEQYF
TRBV10-3	TRBJ2-1	-	few	TGTGCCATCAGTGAGGCGGCGGGTACCTACAATGAGCAGTTCTTC	CAISEAAGTYNEQFF
TRBV5-1	TRBJ1-1	-	once	TGCGCCAGCAGCTTGGCCGGGGGAGGCACTGAAGCTTTCTTT	CASSLAGGGTEAFF
TRBV19	TRBJ1-5	-	-	TGTGCCAGTAGTATAGGGGCTGCTAGCAATCAGCCCCAGCATTTT	CASSIGAASNQPQHF
TRBV6-5	TRBJ1-2	-	-	TGTGCCAGCAGTTACGCGGGGGACTATGGCTACACCTTC	CASSYAGDYGYTF
TRBV13	TRBJ2-3	TRBD2	-	TGTGCCAGCAGCTTAGGCCCTAGCGGGGGGGCTGATACGCAGTATTTT	CASSLGPSGGADTQYF
TRBV5-1	TRBJ1-2	TRBD1	-	TGCGCCAGCAAATCTTATGAGGGGGCCGGCGGCTACACCTTC	CASKSYEGAGGYTF
TRBV3-1/TRBV3-2	TRBJ2-3	-	-	TGTGCCAGCAGCCAGGGGGGGCTCACAGATACGCAGTATTTT	CASSQGGLTDTQYF
TRBV2	TRBJ2-2	TRBD1	-	TGTGCCAGCAGCGGACAGGGCACCGGGGAGCTGTTTTTT	CASSGQGTGELFF
TRBV6-5	TRBJ2-7	-	once	TGTGCCAGCAGAAACGATAAGGGGGAGCAGTACTTC	CASRNDKGEQYF
TRBV11-3	TRBJ2-1	-	once	TGTGCCAGCAGCTCTCCCCCCAGCTCCTACAATGAGCAGTTCTTC	CASSSPPSSYNEQFF
TRBV4-2	TRBJ1-2	TRBD1	-	TGTGCCAGCAGCCAAACCGGGACAGTCGGTGGCTACACCTTC	CASSQTGTVGGYTF
TRBV2	TRBJ1-1	TRBD1	-	TGTGCCAGCACAAGACAGGGGTATGGGAACACTGAAGCTTTCTTT	CASTRQGYGNTEAFF
TRBV5-1	TRBJ2-5	TRBD2	-	TGCGCCAGCAGCTTGAGTACAGCGGGGGGCCAAGAGACCCAGTACTTC	CASSLSTAGGQETQYF
TRBV6-1	TRBJ1-2	TRBD1	-	TGTGCCAGCAGTGAAAGTGGGGACAGGGATGTTCGGGGCTACACCTTC	CASSESGDRDVRGYTF